The T cell receptor (beta chain) described here comes from a study of T cells after yellow fever vaccination (dated by TCRdb to the late 2010s). For the study in its entirety: The SMART-Seq v4 Ultra Low Input RNA kit was used to prepare libraries from fractions with low cell numbers. To follow T-cell clones before and after both primary and booster YFV17D yellow fever vaccination, bulk TCR alpha and beta repertoires underwent longitudinal sequencing. Blood was collected at multiple timepoints before and after primary and secondary immunization, and bulk PBMC replicates and cell subsets were isolated. The cohort comprised two healthy male donors, one aged 18 to 29 and one aged 30 to 40 years. Here is what the overall study found, with its caveats: The secondary T-cell response was weaker than the primary response but faster, peaking on day 5 instead of day 15. FACS-sorted repertoires could contain abundant contaminating clonotypes from the bulk population, so computational filtering was required. A small share of clonotypes occurred in both CD4 and CD8 compartments, likely arising from convergent recombination. Only a couple of donors were included in the study, so the extent to which the findings can be generalized is limited. After the booster, most clones that had expanded after primary vaccination were detected again (nearly 97% of CD4 and around nine tenths of CD8), suggesting broad maintenance of memory.

The treatment or condition label on this specimen signifies: live attenuated yellow fever vaccine strain. A standard Ficoll-Paque protocol was used to isolate PBMCs from peripheral blood. CD4 and CD8 T-cell fractions were isolated with Dynabeads CD4 and CD8 positive selection kits. TriZol was used to extract RNA from bulk PBMCs, CD4 and CD8 fractions, and dextramer-positive and dextramer-negative fractions. TCR cDNA was synthesized by 5'RACE template switching, through which a universal primer site and unique molecular identifiers were introduced. Priming for cDNA synthesis came from both the TCR alpha and TCR beta constant segments. Libraries were amplified in two PCR steps, with sample barcodes and sequencing adapters added in the second step. Sequencing of libraries was performed on Illumina HiSeq 2500 (2x100 bp) or NovaSeq (2x150 bp). As for the original processing: MIGEC was used to demultiplex reads and collapse the reads into UMI consensus sequences, and MiXCR was used for V(D)J alignment. Vaccine-responding clonotypes were defined with edgeR using replicate PBMC samples, requiring FDR below 0.01 and a log2 fold change above 5 up to day 15. Each bulk clonotype received a CD4 or CD8 identity based on whether the sequenced CD4 or CD8 repertoire contained that clonotype at higher abundance. TCRdb took the public reads, trimmed them with fastp at Q25, ran MiXCR for clone calling and kept in-frame beta chains. Under each unique CDR3 protein, matching rows form one entry showing the most common genes and DNA. The authors' filters were not applied to this entry. The table for this sample lists 250,000 or so distinct CDR3 sequences; roughly 6.8% of them were counted only once. The ten largest clonotypes hold more than 0.85% of the sample.

Concerning this clonotype itself: Its binding antigen is unknown. No much larger clone is present one base from it, and per-base qualities are unavailable.

The sequence came from a man younger than 45 who received the YFV17D yellow fever vaccine. Material: CD4+ T cells sorted from PBMCs, obtained on the day of the yellow fever booster vaccination.

CDR3 reads: CASSWMPGVADTDTQYF. The nucleotide sequence is given as TGTGCCAGCAGCTGGATGCCTGGGGTAGCAGACACAGATACGCAGTATTTT. The rearranged chain carries TRBV7-2 and TRBJ2-3; the D gene identity is not certain. The CDR3, cysteine through phenylalanine, is 17 amino acids long. Only the CDR3 DNA stays, 51 bases, in frame from base 1. V sheds 4 bases and J sheds 2 bases, leaving 19 bases between their ends. For CDR1 and CDR2, the germline V gene lists SGHTA and FQGNSA.